This section outlines one T cell receptor (beta chain) sequence together with its context. This entry is derived from a study of blood T cell repertoires in COVID-19. V was shortened by 6 bases and J by 5 bases, with 7 bases between the two germline ends. This CDR3 is built from 12 residues. The V gene's germline CDR1 is SNHLY and CDR2 FYNNEI. In the original analysis: Reference gene primer amplification yielded estimated nucleated cell counts. Some clones are missing from TCRdb's copy, which holds only in-frame ones; the method was immunoSEQ multiplex PCR. V, J and clone size were drawn from that table, and D and trimming were deduced from the DNA. The data hold around 120,000 clones, with about 75% observed a single time.

This receptor was taken from a man older than 75 with acute or convalescent COVID-19. The chain carries TRBV2 and TRBJ2-2; a possible D gene is TRBD2 (6 bases). The sequenced sample consisted of peripheral blood. Written as DNA, the CDR3 is TGTGCCAGCAGGGGGGGAACCGGGGAGCTGTTTTTT. Its protein product is CASRGGTGELFF.